Listed below are T cell receptor beta chains from one sample, sequenced in a study of CD8 T cells in Susac syndrome. TCRdb re-called the immunoSEQ multiplex PCR reads with MiXCR, one entry per CDR3 protein. Among around 200,000 distinct CDR3 sequences listed, 85% to 95% were seen once. Sequencing used CD8+ T cells from PBMCs. The receptors were gathered from a human donor with Susac syndrome. Both conserved end residues are part of each CDR3. Fields, in order: D gene, clone size, J gene, V gene, CDR3 DNA, CDR3 protein. The D gene is left open where the match is weak. Only part of the rows carry a size: once, few, many, or a class if the clone is expanded.

D: NA; size: NA; J: TRBJ1-5; V: TRBV5-6; DNA: TGTGCCAGCAGCTTGGGGAGGGGTTTGTCCAATCAGCCCCAGCATTTT; CDR3: CASSLGRGLSNQPQHF
D: TRBD1; size: NA; J: TRBJ2-7; V: TRBV29-1; DNA: TGCAGCGTTGCGGTCGGGACAGGGGGCTACGAGCAGTACTTC; CDR3: CSVAVGTGGYEQYF
D: TRBD1; size: few; J: TRBJ1-1; V: TRBV6-2/TRBV6-3; DNA: TGTGCCAGCAGTCGACAGGGGGGGACTGAAGCTTTCTTT; CDR3: CASSRQGGTEAFF
D: NA; size: NA; J: TRBJ1-1; V: TRBV7-9; DNA: TGTGCCAGCAGCTTAGGTGCCAGGGCTACTAACACTGAAGCTTTCTTT; CDR3: CASSLGARATNTEAFF
D: TRBD1; size: NA; J: TRBJ2-7; V: TRBV19; DNA: TGTGCCAGTAGTCCCCTTGGGACAGGCTTCTACGAGCAGTACTTC; CDR3: CASSPLGTGFYEQYF
D: TRBD2; size: NA; J: TRBJ2-5; V: TRBV20-1; DNA: TGCAGTGCCACACCTTGGGGACTAGCGGCTAAACAAGAGACCCAGTACTTC; CDR3: CSATPWGLAAKQETQYF
D: NA; size: NA; J: TRBJ1-2; V: TRBV24-1; DNA: TGTGCCACCAGTCAAGGGTATGGCTACACCTTC; CDR3: CATSQGYGYTF
D: TRBD2; size: NA; J: TRBJ2-7; V: TRBV9; DNA: TGTGCCAGCAGCGTAGGGACTAGCCGCGGGCACGAGCAGTACTTC; CDR3: CASSVGTSRGHEQYF
D: TRBD1; size: NA; J: TRBJ2-7; V: TRBV9; DNA: TGTGCCAGCAGCCCCTCCGGGACAGGGAACGAGCAGTACTTC; CDR3: CASSPSGTGNEQYF
D: NA; size: NA; J: TRBJ1-1; V: TRBV13; DNA: TGTGCCAGCAGCCTCTCCATGACTGATTTGAACACTGAAGCTTTCTTT; CDR3: CASSLSMTDLNTEAFF
D: NA; size: once; J: TRBJ1-2; V: TRBV29-1; DNA: TGCAGCGCGTCGGGGAACTATGGCTACACCTTC; CDR3: CSASGNYGYTF
D: NA; size: once; J: TRBJ2-7; V: TRBV2; DNA: TGTGCCAGCAAGGGGGGAAGGACTACTGACGAGCAGTACTTC; CDR3: CASKGGRTTDEQYF
D: NA; size: NA; J: TRBJ2-1; V: TRBV20-1; DNA: TGCAGTGCTAGACTAGTGGAATACAATGAGCAGTTCTTC; CDR3: CSARLVEYNEQFF
D: TRBD1; size: NA; J: TRBJ2-7; V: TRBV18; DNA: TGTGCCAGCTCCGTACCCAGGGGGCAACTCTCCTACGAGCAGTACTTC; CDR3: CASSVPRGQLSYEQYF
D: NA; size: NA; J: TRBJ1-1; V: TRBV19; DNA: TGTGCCAGTAGTATAGGGACGGCTGGGAACACTGAAGCTTTCTTT; CDR3: CASSIGTAGNTEAFF
D: NA; size: NA; J: TRBJ2-2; V: TRBV4-2; DNA: TGTGCCAGCAGCCAATCCCTCCAATGGCTGAACACCGGGGAGCTGTTTTTT; CDR3: CASSQSLQWLNTGELFF
D: NA; size: NA; J: TRBJ2-7; V: TRBV28; DNA: TGTGCCAGCAGTTACACTTCCCACGAGCAGTACTTC; CDR3: CASSYTSHEQYF
D: NA; size: NA; J: TRBJ1-1; V: TRBV30; DNA: TGTGCCTGGTCACGGCGCAGGGGCGCTGAAGCTTTCTTT; CDR3: CAWSRRRGAEAFF
D: TRBD2; size: NA; J: TRBJ2-3; V: TRBV4-1; DNA: TGCGCCAGCAGCCCACAGCCAGCGGGGGCCACAACAGATACGCAGTATTTT; CDR3: CASSPQPAGATTDTQYF
D: NA; size: NA; J: TRBJ1-5; V: TRBV12-5; DNA: TGTGCTAGTGGTTTGTATAGCAATCAGCCCCAGCATTTT; CDR3: CASGLYSNQPQHF
D: NA; size: NA; J: TRBJ2-3; V: TRBV9; DNA: TGTGCCAGCAGCGTAGGGAGCCGAGCTTTCACAGATACGCAGTATTTT; CDR3: CASSVGSRAFTDTQYF
D: TRBD1; size: NA; J: TRBJ2-7; V: TRBV7-9; DNA: TGTGCCAGCAGCTTAGACAGGGGGCACTCCTACGAGCAGTACTTC; CDR3: CASSLDRGHSYEQYF
D: NA; size: once; J: TRBJ2-7; V: TRBV20-1; DNA: TGCAGTGCCGGGGAAGGGGGAGAGTTCTACGAGCAGTACTTC; CDR3: CSAGEGGEFYEQYF
D: NA; size: once; J: TRBJ1-6; V: TRBV5-1; DNA: TGCGCCAGCAGCTTGGAAGGTTTGGACACACGGGGTTCACCCCTCCACTTT; CDR3: CASSLEGLDTRGSPLHF